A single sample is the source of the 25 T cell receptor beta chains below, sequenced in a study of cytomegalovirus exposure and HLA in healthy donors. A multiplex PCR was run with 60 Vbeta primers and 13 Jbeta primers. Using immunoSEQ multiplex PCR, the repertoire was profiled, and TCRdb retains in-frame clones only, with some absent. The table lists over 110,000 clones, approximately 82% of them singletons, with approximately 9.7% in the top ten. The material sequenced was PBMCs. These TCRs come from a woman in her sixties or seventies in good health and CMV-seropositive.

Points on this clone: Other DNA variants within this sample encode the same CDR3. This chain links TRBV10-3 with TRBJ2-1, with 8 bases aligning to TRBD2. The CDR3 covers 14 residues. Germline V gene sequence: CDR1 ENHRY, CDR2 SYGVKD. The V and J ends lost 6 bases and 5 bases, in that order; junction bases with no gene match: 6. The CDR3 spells CAIRETSDNNEQFF. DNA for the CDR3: TGTGCCATCAGGGAGACTAGCGATAACAATGAGCAGTTCTTC.

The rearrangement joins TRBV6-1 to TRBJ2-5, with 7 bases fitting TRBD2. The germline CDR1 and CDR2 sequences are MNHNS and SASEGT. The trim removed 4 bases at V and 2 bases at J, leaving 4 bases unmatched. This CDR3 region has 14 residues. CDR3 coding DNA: TGTGCCAGCAGTGGGGGGAGGGCTCAAGAGACCCAGTACTTC. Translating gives CASSGGRAQETQYF.

This CDR3 reads CAISGPGENGYTF. The DNA for the CDR3 is TGTGCCATCAGTGGTCCGGGGGAGAATGGCTACACCTTC. The rearrangement joins TRBV10-3 to TRBJ1-2, with D perhaps matching TRBD1 (5 bases). Germline V gene sequence: CDR1 ENHRY, CDR2 SYGVKD. V was shortened by 4 bases and J by 6 bases, with 12 bases between the two germline ends. The CDR3 has 13 residues.

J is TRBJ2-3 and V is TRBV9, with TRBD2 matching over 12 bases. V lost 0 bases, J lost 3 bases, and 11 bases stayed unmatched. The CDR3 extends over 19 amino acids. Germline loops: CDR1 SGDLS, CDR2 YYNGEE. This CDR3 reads CASSVGLAGASGLTDTQYF. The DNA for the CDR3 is TGTGCCAGCAGCGTAGGACTAGCGGGAGCCAGTGGGTTGACAGATACGCAGTATTTT.

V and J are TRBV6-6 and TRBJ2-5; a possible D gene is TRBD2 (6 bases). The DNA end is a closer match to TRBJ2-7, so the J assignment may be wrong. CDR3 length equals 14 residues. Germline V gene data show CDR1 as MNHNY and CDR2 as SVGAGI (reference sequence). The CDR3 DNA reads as TGTGCCAGCAGTTATGCGGGACCGTCCCACGAGCAGTACTTC. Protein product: CASSYAGPSHEQYF.

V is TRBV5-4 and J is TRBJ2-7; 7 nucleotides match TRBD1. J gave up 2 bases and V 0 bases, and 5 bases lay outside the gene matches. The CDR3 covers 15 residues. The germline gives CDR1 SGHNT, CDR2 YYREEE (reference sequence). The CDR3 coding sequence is TGTGCCAGCAGCTTGGGAGGGACAGTAGCCTACGAGCAGTACTTC. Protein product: CASSLGGTVAYEQYF.

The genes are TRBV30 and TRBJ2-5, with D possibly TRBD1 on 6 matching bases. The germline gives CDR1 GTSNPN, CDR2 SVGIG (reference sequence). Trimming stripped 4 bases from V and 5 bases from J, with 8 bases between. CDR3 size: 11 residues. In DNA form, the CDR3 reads TGTGCCTGGACAGGGGAGGAGACCCAGTACTTC. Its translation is CAWTGEETQYF.

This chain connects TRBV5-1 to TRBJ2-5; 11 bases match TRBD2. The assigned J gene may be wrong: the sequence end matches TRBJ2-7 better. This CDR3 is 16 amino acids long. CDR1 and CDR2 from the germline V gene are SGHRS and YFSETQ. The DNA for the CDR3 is TGCGCCAGCAGCCTAGTAGCGGGAGGGCCTAGGGACGAGCAGTACTTC. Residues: CASSLVAGGPRDEQYF.

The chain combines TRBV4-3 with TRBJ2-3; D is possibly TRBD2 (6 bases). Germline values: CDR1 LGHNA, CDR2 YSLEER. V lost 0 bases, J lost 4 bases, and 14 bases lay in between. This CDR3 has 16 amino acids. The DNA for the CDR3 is TGCGCCAGCAGCCAAGATCTCGGGAGAAGCCCAGATACGCAGTATTTT. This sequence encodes CASSQDLGRSPDTQYF.

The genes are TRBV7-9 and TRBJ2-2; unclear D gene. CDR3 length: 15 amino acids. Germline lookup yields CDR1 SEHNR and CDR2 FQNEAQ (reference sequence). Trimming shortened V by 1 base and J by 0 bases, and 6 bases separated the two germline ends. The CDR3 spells CASSLGTANTGELFF. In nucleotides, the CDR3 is TGTGCCAGCAGCTTAGGCACAGCGAACACCGGGGAGCTGTTTTTT.

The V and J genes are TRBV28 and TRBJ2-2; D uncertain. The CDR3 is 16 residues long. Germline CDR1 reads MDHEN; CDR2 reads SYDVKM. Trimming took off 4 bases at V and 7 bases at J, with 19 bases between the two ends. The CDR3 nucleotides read TGTGCCAGCAGTTCCTCCGGCGGAGCACGGATCGGGGAGCTGTTTTTT. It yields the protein CASSSSGGARIGELFF. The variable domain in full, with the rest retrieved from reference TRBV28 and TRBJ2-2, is DVKVTQSSRYLVKRTGEKVFLECVQDMDHENMFWYRQDPGLGLRLIYFSYDVKMKEKGDIPEGYSVSREKKERFSLILESASTNQTSMYLCASSSSGGARIGELFFGEGSRLTVL.

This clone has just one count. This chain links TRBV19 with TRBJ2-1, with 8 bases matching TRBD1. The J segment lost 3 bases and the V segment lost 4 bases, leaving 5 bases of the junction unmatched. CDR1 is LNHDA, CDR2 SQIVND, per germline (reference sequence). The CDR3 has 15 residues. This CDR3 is CASSTQGAFYNEQFF. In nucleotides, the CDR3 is TGTGCCAGTAGTACCCAGGGGGCTTTCTACAATGAGCAGTTCTTC.

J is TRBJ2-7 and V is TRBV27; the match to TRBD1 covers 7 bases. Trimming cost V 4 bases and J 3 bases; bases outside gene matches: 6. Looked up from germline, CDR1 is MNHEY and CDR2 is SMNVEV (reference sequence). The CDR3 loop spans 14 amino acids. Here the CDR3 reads CASSSGDRIYEQYF. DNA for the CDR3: TGTGCCAGCAGTTCCGGGGACAGAATCTACGAGCAGTACTTC.

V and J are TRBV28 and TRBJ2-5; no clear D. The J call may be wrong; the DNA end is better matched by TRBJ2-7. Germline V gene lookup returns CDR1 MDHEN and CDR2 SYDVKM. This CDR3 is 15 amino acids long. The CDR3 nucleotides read TGTGCCAGCAGCCCAATCCTAGGTCAGACCTACGAGCAGTACTTC. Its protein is CASSPILGQTYEQYF.

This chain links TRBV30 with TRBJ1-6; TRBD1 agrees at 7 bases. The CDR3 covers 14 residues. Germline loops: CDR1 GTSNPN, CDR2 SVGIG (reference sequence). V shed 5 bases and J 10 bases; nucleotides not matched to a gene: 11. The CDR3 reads CAWGSLTGRSPLHF. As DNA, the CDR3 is TGTGCCTGGGGGTCCCTGACAGGGCGATCACCCCTCCACTTT.

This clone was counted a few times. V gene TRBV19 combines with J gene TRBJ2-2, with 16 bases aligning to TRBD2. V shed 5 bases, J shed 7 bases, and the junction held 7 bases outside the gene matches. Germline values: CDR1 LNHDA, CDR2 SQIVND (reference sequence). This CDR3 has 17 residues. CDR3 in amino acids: CASSAGTSGRANGELFF. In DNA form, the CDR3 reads TGTGCCAGTAGTGCCGGGACTAGCGGGAGGGCGAACGGGGAGCTGTTTTTT.

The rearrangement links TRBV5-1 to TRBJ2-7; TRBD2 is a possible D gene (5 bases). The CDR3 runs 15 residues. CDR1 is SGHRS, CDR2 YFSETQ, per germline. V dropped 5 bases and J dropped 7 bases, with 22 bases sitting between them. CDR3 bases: TGCGCCAGCAGTCCGACTGGGAGAAGGTTGGGGGAGCAGTACTTC. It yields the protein CASSPTGRRLGEQYF.

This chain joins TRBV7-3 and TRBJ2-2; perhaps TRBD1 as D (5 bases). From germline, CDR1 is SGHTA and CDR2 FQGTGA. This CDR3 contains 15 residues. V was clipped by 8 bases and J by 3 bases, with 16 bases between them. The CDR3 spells CASSLQVTHTGELFF. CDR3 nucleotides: TGTGCCAGCTCCTTACAGGTTACCCACACCGGGGAGCTGTTTTTT. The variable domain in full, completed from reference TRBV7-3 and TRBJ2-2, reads GAGVSQTPSNKVTEKGKYVELRCDPISGHTALYWYRQSLGQGPEFLIYFQGTGAADDSGLPNDRFFAVRPEGSVSTLKIQRTERGDSAVYLCASSLQVTHTGELFFGEGSRLTVL.

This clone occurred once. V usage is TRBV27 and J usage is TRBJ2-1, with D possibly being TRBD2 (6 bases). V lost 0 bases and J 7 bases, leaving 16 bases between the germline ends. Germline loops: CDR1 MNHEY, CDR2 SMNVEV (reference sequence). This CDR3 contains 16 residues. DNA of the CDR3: TGTGCCAGCAGTTTATCGACGGGGGACCGGGTGAATGAGCAGTTCTTC. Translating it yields CASSLSTGDRVNEQFF.

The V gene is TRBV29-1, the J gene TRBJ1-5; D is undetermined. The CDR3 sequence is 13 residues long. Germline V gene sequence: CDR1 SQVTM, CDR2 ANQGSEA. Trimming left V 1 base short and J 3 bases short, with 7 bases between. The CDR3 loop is CSVEVAVNQPQHF. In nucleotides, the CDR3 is TGCAGCGTTGAAGTTGCAGTCAATCAGCCCCAGCATTTT.

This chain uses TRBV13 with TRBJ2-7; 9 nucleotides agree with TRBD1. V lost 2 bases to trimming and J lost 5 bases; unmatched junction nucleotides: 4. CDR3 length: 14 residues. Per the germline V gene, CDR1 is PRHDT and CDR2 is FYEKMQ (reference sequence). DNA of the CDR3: TGTGCCAGCAGCTTACGACAGGGGGAAAACGAGCAGTACTTC. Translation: CASSLRQGENEQYF.

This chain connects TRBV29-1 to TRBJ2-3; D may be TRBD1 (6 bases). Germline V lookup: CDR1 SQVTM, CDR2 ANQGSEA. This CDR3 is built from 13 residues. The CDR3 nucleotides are TGCAGTTCTAGGGGGATTGGCACAGATACGCAGTATTTT. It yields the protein CSSRGIGTDTQYF.

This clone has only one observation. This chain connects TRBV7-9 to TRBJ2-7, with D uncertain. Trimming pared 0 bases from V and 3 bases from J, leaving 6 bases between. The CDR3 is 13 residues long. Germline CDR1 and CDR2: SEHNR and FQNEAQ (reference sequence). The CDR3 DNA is TGTGCCAGCAGCTTAGCGGCAAGCTACGAGCAGTACTTC. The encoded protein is CASSLAASYEQYF. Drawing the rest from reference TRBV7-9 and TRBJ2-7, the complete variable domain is DTGVSQNPRHKITKRGQNVTFRCDPISEHNRLYWYRQTLGQGPEFLTYFQNEAQLEKSRLLSDRFSAERPKGSFSTLEIQRTEQGDSAMYLCASSLAASYEQYFGPGTRLTVT.

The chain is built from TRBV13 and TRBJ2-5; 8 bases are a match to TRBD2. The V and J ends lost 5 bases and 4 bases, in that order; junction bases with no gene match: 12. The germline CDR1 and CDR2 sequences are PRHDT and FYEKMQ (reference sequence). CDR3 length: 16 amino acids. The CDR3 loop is CASSPANAGGRETQYF. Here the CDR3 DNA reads TGTGCCAGCAGCCCCGCGAATGCGGGAGGTCGAGAGACCCAGTACTTC.

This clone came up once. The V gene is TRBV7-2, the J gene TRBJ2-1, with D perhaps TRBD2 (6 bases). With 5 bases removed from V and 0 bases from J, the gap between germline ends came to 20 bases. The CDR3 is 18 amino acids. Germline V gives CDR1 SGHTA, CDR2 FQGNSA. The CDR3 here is CASSAPGVSGSSYNEQFF. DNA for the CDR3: TGTGCCAGCAGCGCCCCCGGTGTTAGCGGTAGCTCCTACAATGAGCAGTTCTTC. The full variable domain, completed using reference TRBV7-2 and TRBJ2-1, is GAGVSQSPSNKVTEKGKDVELRCDPISGHTALYWYRQSLGQGLEFLIYFQGNSAPDKSGLPSDRFSAERTGGSVSTLTIQRTQQEDSAVYLCASSAPGVSGSSYNEQFFGPGTRLTVL.